The 30 T cell receptor beta chains in this list originate from one sample, sequenced in a study of T cell responses to AZD1222 COVID-19 vaccine. TCRdb's table, derived via immunoSEQ multiplex PCR, lists solely in-frame clones and lacks some. The table shows around 200,000 clones, with 80% to 90% occurring only once. This specimen was peripheral blood, taken on day 0 of AZD1222 vaccination. The origin of the receptors is an adult in good health.

The rearrangement joins TRBV4-3 to TRBJ1-2; D is unclear. Looked up from germline, CDR1 is LGHNA and CDR2 is YSLEER. This CDR3 comprises 11 residues. Trimming cost V 3 bases and J 5 bases, with 4 bases left between them. This CDR3 is CASSQGYGYTF. The CDR3 bases are TGCGCCAGCAGCCAGGGATATGGCTACACCTTC.

This clone was detected once. This chain connects TRBV11-3 to TRBJ2-2, with D tentatively TRBD2 (6 bases). The V and J ends lost 4 bases and 3 bases respectively, with 18 bases between them. CDR1 and CDR2 from the germline V gene are SGHNT and YENEEA. This CDR3 has 17 amino acids. As DNA, the CDR3 is TGTGCCAGCAGCTCCGACATGATTTGGGGGGACACCGGGGAGCTGTTTTTT. The encoded protein is CASSSDMIWGDTGELFF.

The rearrangement joins TRBV29-1 to TRBJ2-5; unclear D gene. CDR1 is SQVTM, CDR2 ANQGSEA, per germline. The V gene lost 6 bases and the J gene lost 2 bases, with 22 bases spanning the gap. This CDR3 comprises 16 residues. CDR3 in amino acids: CSVRGGSQGNQETQYF. CDR3 nucleotide sequence: TGCAGCGTCCGTGGCGGCAGCCAAGGGAATCAAGAGACCCAGTACTTC.

This chain uses TRBV27 with TRBJ1-5; possibly TRBD1 for D (5 bases). Germline CDR1 reads MNHEY; CDR2 reads SMNVEV (reference sequence). This CDR3 has 16 amino acids. Trimming took 6 bases from V and 2 from J, leaving 17 bases between them. The CDR3 loop is CASRSADTPGNQPQHF. CDR3 bases: TGTGCCAGCAGATCGGCGGACACGCCCGGCAATCAGCCCCAGCATTTT.

The chain employs TRBV29-1 and TRBJ2-5; D remains ambiguous. V lost 5 bases and J 0 bases, leaving 7 bases between the germline ends. This CDR3 has 12 amino acids. The germline gives CDR1 SQVTM, CDR2 ANQGSEA. In nucleotides, the CDR3 is TGCAGCGTTAGGATCAACCAAGAGACCCAGTACTTC. This codes for CSVRINQETQYF.

V and J are TRBV9 and TRBJ1-2, with unresolved D. With 0 bases removed from V and 2 bases from J, the gap between germline ends came to 5 bases. This CDR3 comprises 13 residues. Germline CDR1 reads SGDLS; CDR2 reads YYNGEE. CDR3 nucleotide sequence: TGTGCCAGCAGCGTAGCCGGAAACTATGGCTACACCTTC. Its translation is CASSVAGNYGYTF. Drawing the rest from reference TRBV9 and TRBJ1-2, the complete variable domain is DSGVTQTPKHLITATGQRVTLRCSPRSGDLSVYWYQQSLDQGLQFLIQYYNGEERAKGNILERFSAQQFPDLHSELNLSSLELGDSALYFCASSVAGNYGYTFGSGTRLTVV.

The chain couples TRBV3-1 (or the pseudogene TRBV3-2) to TRBJ2-7, with D unresolved. The CDR3 loop spans 15 amino acids. The germline gives CDR1 LGHDT, CDR2 YNNKEL (reference sequence). V shed 0 bases and J shed 0 bases, with 9 bases lying between them. The CDR3: CASSQEGQSSYEQYF. CDR3 in DNA: TGTGCCAGCAGCCAAGAGGGCCAGAGCTCCTACGAGCAGTACTTC.

The CDR3 protein is CASSSGLAANTGELFF. CDR3 coding DNA: TGTGCCAGCAGCTCCGGACTAGCGGCGAACACCGGGGAGCTGTTTTTT. The gene calls are TRBV7-6 and TRBJ2-2; 10 bases are a match to TRBD2. In germline, CDR1 is SGHVS, CDR2 FNYEAQ. The CDR3 is 16 residues long. The J segment lost 0 bases and the V segment lost 4 bases, leaving 2 bases of the junction unmatched.

The chain carries TRBV29-1 and TRBJ2-7; maybe TRBD1 (6 bases). V dropped 3 bases and J dropped 5 bases, with 11 bases sitting between them. Germline assignment: CDR1 SQVTM and CDR2 ANQGSEA. The CDR3 extends over 12 amino acids. CDR3 sequence reads: CSVDKGVDEQYF. The CDR3 region has the DNA TGCAGCGTTGACAAGGGGGTAGACGAGCAGTACTTC.

The V call is TRBV19, the J call TRBJ2-5; 8 bases are shared with TRBD2. V trimming: 9 bases; J trimming: 5 bases; junction bases outside the gene matches: 8. Germline CDR1 is LNHDA and CDR2 is SQIVND (reference sequence). This CDR3 region has 13 residues. The CDR3 coding sequence is TGTGCCAGCTCCCCCGGGAGGGGGGAGACCCAGTACTTC. It is translated as CASSPGRGETQYF.

This rearrangement joins TRBV10-3 to TRBJ2-1; TRBD2 agrees at 10 bases. With 4 bases clipped from V and 9 bases from J, the junction kept 12 bases outside the gene matches. Germline values: CDR1 ENHRY, CDR2 SYGVKD. The CDR3 consists of 16 residues. In nucleotides, the CDR3 is TGTGCCATCAGTGGATGGGCGAGCGGGAGGGCTGGTGAGCAGTTCTTC. Amino acids: CAISGWASGRAGEQFF.

The chain links TRBV3-1 (or the pseudogene TRBV3-2) to TRBJ2-7, with 7 positions matching TRBD1. CDR1 and CDR2 from the germline V gene are LGHDT and YNNKEL (reference sequence). The CDR3 length is 14 residues. V was clipped by 7 bases and J by 2 bases; unmatched bases: 8. The CDR3 sequence: CASTKSTGTYEQYF. The CDR3, as DNA: TGTGCCAGCACGAAATCGACAGGGACCTACGAGCAGTACTTC.

The V and J genes are TRBV7-2 and TRBJ1-5; D possibly corresponds to TRBD1 (5 bases). With 5 bases removed from V and 4 bases from J, the gap between germline ends came to 9 bases. This CDR3 is built from 13 residues. From germline, CDR1 is SGHTA and CDR2 FQGNSA. The CDR3 spells CASSTDRNQPQHF. In nucleotides, the CDR3 is TGTGCCAGCAGCACCGACAGAAATCAGCCCCAGCATTTT.

This clone was seen a few times. V usage is TRBV7-9 and J usage is TRBJ2-5, with TRBD1 identical over 7 bases. The CDR3 extends over 15 amino acids. Germline lookup yields CDR1 SEHNR and CDR2 FQNEAQ (reference sequence). V shed 5 bases and J 5 bases; nucleotides not matched to a gene: 11. CDR3 residues: CASSPGQDPWETQYF. The CDR3 region has the DNA TGTGCCAGCAGCCCCGGACAGGACCCTTGGGAGACCCAGTACTTC.

The V and J genes are TRBV7-6 and TRBJ1-1; unclear D gene. Germline CDR1 is SGHVS and CDR2 is FNYEAQ. V lost 5 bases to trimming and J lost 4 bases, with 17 bases between them. The CDR3 is 15 residues long. The CDR3 reads CASSPQYMGGTEAFF. CDR3 in DNA: TGTGCCAGCAGCCCACAGTACATGGGAGGCACTGAAGCTTTCTTT.

The chain carries TRBV5-1 and TRBJ2-4, with D possibly TRBD1 on 5 matching bases. V lost 0 bases, J lost 0 bases, and 13 bases lay in between. CDR1 is SGHRS, CDR2 YFSETQ, per germline. This CDR3 has 17 residues. CDR3 residues: CASSLGPTGLAKNIQYF. DNA for the CDR3: TGCGCCAGCAGCTTGGGACCTACAGGTTTAGCCAAAAACATTCAGTACTTC.

The genes are TRBV29-1 and TRBJ1-2; no reliable D call. This CDR3 contains 12 residues. Germline V CDR1 and CDR2: SQVTM, ANQGSEA. Deletions cut 0 bases from V and 4 bases from J, with 6 bases between. DNA of the CDR3: TGCAGCGTTGAAGATAGAGGCTATGGCTACACCTTC. Protein product: CSVEDRGYGYTF.

This chain joins TRBV12-3 or TRBV12-4 and TRBJ1-5, with TRBD1 matching 9 bases. The V gene end was trimmed by 10 bases and the J gene end by 3 bases; junction bases not matched to a gene: 4. The CDR3 totals 13 residues. The CDR3 region is CATGQGLNQPQHF. The CDR3, as DNA: TGTGCCACCGGACAGGGGCTCAATCAGCCCCAGCATTTT.

This chain links TRBV6-5 with TRBJ1-6, with D perhaps matching TRBD1 (5 bases). The CDR3 has 15 amino acids. Looked up from germline, CDR1 is MNHEY and CDR2 is SVGAGI. Trimming shortened V by 0 bases and J by 14 bases, and 17 bases separated the two germline ends. CDR3 sequence reads: CASSYSSGTGVTLHF. The CDR3 nucleotides read TGTGCCAGCAGTTACTCCTCCGGGACGGGAGTCACCCTCCACTTT.

The V and J genes are TRBV4-2 and TRBJ2-5; TRBD2 aligns across 7 bases. The germline V gene has CDR1 LGHNA and CDR2 YNFKEQ. The CDR3 loop spans 15 amino acids. V was pared by 4 bases and J by 4 bases, with 9 bases of the junction left unmatched. The CDR3 DNA reads as TGTGCCAGCAGCCCCCTAACTAGCGTCAGAGAGACCCAGTACTTC. Translating it yields CASSPLTSVRETQYF.

This clone occurred once. The chain recombines TRBV19 with TRBJ2-1, with 9 bases aligning to TRBD2. This CDR3 has 17 residues. The junction had 4 bases not matched to a gene; V was cut back by 1 base and J by 0 bases. Germline V lookup: CDR1 LNHDA, CDR2 SQIVND (reference sequence). The DNA for the CDR3 is TGTGCCAGTAGTATAGGGTTAGCGGGAGCCTCCTACAATGAGCAGTTCTTC. This sequence encodes CASSIGLAGASYNEQFF.

This clone was counted only a few times. V and J are TRBV19 and TRBJ1-5; D not resolved. The V gene's germline CDR1 is LNHDA and CDR2 SQIVND (reference sequence). The CDR3 spans 16 residues. V was trimmed by 7 bases and J by 7 bases, leaving 23 bases between them. The chain's CDR3 is CASILKRTKTPQPQHF. The CDR3 DNA is TGTGCCAGTATCCTAAAGAGGACCAAAACCCCCCAGCCCCAGCATTTT.

This clone was observed a single time. This rearrangement joins TRBV5-1 to TRBJ1-1; D might be TRBD1 (6 bases). V was pared by 1 base and J by 7 bases, with 17 bases between. This CDR3 has 15 amino acids. Germline V gene sequence: CDR1 SGHRS, CDR2 YFSETQ. In DNA, the CDR3 is TGCGCCAGCAGCTTGAGTCGGACAGTGGAAGGTGAAGCTTTCTTT. Translated, it gives CASSLSRTVEGEAFF.

This chain connects TRBV7-9 to TRBJ2-1; D is uncertain. The CDR3 contains 14 residues. Trimming removed 7 bases at V and 6 bases at J, with 16 bases between. CDR1 and CDR2 (germline): SEHNR, FQNEAQ (reference sequence). The CDR3 coding sequence is TGTGCCAGCACCATCTTAAGTCCCTCCAATGAGCAGTTCTTC. Translated: CASTILSPSNEQFF.

The chain employs TRBV9 and TRBJ2-1; D not resolved. Germline loops: CDR1 SGDLS, CDR2 YYNGEE. The V end lost 7 bases, the J end lost 6 bases, and 14 bases lay between the germline ends. The CDR3 totals 13 residues. The DNA of the CDR3 is TGTGCCAGCGCCGGATGGGGAAGCAATGAGCAGTTCTTC. Translating gives CASAGWGSNEQFF.

The sample holds a few counts of this clone. The chain couples TRBV28 to TRBJ1-4; the D is unclear. V lost 7 bases and J 7 bases, leaving 13 bases between the germline ends. Germline CDR1 and CDR2: MDHEN and SYDVKM. CDR3 size: 13 residues. CDR3 nucleotides: TGTGCCAGCACCCGGTCAACCTCTGAAAAACTGTTTTTT. Protein sequence: CASTRSTSEKLFF.

V usage is TRBV19 and J usage is TRBJ2-2; D is possibly TRBD2 (5 bases). Trimming pared 1 base from V and 7 bases from J, leaving 13 bases between. This CDR3 region has 15 residues. CDR1 is LNHDA, CDR2 SQIVND, per germline (reference sequence). The DNA for the CDR3 is TGTGCCAGTAGTATAGCGAGTGGGAGCGGCGGGGAGCTGTTTTTT. Translated: CASSIASGSGGELFF.

The chain recombines TRBV27 with TRBJ1-2, with D tentatively TRBD1 (5 bases). Germline V gene sequence: CDR1 MNHEY, CDR2 SMNVEV (reference sequence). Trimming removed 3 bases at V and 8 bases at J, with 13 bases between. The CDR3 extends over 13 amino acids. The CDR3 spells CASSLRGRNGYTF. In DNA form, the CDR3 reads TGTGCCAGCAGTTTGCGGGGGAGAAACGGCTACACCTTC.

The rearrangement joins TRBV7-2 to TRBJ2-1; 8 bases align to TRBD2. This CDR3 contains 13 residues. After removal of 4 bases from V and 7 bases from J, the junction contained 3 bases not matched to a gene. Germline CDR1 SGHTA, CDR2 FQGNSA. The CDR3 DNA follows: TGTGCCAGCAGCTCCGGCGGGAGGAATGAGCAGTTCTTC. Translation: CASSSGGRNEQFF.

The rearrangement joins TRBV15 to TRBJ1-1; tentatively, D is TRBD1 (5 bases). CDR1 is LNHNV, CDR2 YYDKDF, per germline (reference sequence). The CDR3 has 16 residues. The V gene lost 0 bases and the J gene lost 3 bases, with 14 bases spanning the gap. The CDR3 nucleotides read TGTGCCACCAGCAGAGATGAGGCAGGGTGGGACACTGAAGCTTTCTTT. It translates to CATSRDEAGWDTEAFF.